This T cell receptor (beta chain) was identified during a study of cytomegalovirus exposure and HLA in healthy donors. Here immunoSEQ multiplex PCR was the method, and the copy in TCRdb shows in-frame clones only, minus some. The data contain about 56,000 clones, around 90% of them singletons. Between the trimmed V and J ends, which lost 5 bases and 7 bases, there was a span of 8 bases. Per germline, CDR1 MNHNY and CDR2 SVGAGI (reference sequence). This CDR3 region has 11 residues. Overall study results and limits: Researchers catalogued roughly 170 TCR beta chains as cytomegalovirus-associated.

In the case of this clone: Antigen: not known.

The sample taken for sequencing was PBMCs. This TCR came from a man aged 18 to 29 in good health and CMV-seronegative. This chain links TRBV6-6 with TRBJ1-2; D gene ambiguous. The CDR3 region has the DNA TGTGCCAGCAGTCAGAGCGGTGGCTACACCTTC. Translated, it gives CASSQSGGYTF.